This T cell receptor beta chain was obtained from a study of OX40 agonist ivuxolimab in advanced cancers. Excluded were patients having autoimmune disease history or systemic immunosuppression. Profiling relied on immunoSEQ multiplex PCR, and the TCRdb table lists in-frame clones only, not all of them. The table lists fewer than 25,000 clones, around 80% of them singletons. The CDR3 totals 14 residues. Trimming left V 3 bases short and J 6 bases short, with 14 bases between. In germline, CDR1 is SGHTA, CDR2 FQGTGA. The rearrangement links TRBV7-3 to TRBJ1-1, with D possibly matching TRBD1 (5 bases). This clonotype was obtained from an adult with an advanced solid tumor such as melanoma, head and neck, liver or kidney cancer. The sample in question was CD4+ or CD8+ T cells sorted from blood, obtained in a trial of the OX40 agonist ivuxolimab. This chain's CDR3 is CASSFSGTQAEAFF. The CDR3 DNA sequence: TGTGCCAGCAGCTTTTCAGGGACGCAGGCTGAAGCTTTCTTT.